The 3 T cell receptor beta chains below all came from one sample that was sequenced in a study of cytomegalovirus exposure and HLA in healthy donors. In the PCR, 60 Vbeta and 13 Jbeta primers were used. The repertoire was sequenced with immunoSEQ multiplex PCR; TCRdb's copy has only in-frame clones and lacks some. Among 130,000 or so clones, 80% to 90% were seen once, and the ten largest hold more than 1.5%. The material sequenced was PBMCs. These receptors all come from a man in his forties in good health and CMV-seronegative.

The chain uses TRBV30 and TRBJ2-1; 8 positions match TRBD2. The CDR3 covers 14 residues. Unmatched junction bases numbered 10, after V lost 5 bases and J lost 7 bases. From germline, CDR1 is GTSNPN and CDR2 SVGIG (reference sequence). This CDR3 reads CAWDPGGAGNEQFF. CDR3 nucleotide sequence: TGTGCCTGGGATCCCGGGGGGGCGGGAAATGAGCAGTTCTTC.

This clone came up once. V usage is TRBV6-4 and J usage is TRBJ1-6; tentative D call: TRBD1 (5 bases). CDR1 is MRHNA, CDR2 SNTAGT, per germline. The CDR3 is made up of 14 amino acids. V was shortened by 3 bases and J by 6 bases, with 9 bases between the two germline ends. DNA for the CDR3: TGTGCCAGCAGTGAGGAGACAGCTAATTCACCCCTCCACTTT. Residues: CASSEETANSPLHF.

The chain recombines TRBV7-2 with TRBJ2-3, with 11 bases fitting TRBD2. The germline CDR1 and CDR2 sequences are SGHTA and FQGNSA. This CDR3 has 15 amino acids. V gave up 1 base and J gave up 4 bases; unmatched junction bases: 1. CDR3 in amino acids: CASSLGSGGADTQYF. The CDR3 nucleotides read TGTGCCAGCAGCTTAGGTAGCGGGGGGGCAGATACGCAGTATTTT.